This TCR beta chain was sequenced during a study of blood T cell repertoires in COVID-19. Study overall: COVID-19 samples from acute and convalescent phases originated in the United States, Italy and Spain. Sample material is recorded as cDNA or gDNA derived from T cells, B-cell-depleted T cells, or PBMCs.

This clone was found once. This CDR3 spans 16 amino acids. Trimming removed 3 bases at V and 5 bases at J, with 17 bases between. In germline, CDR1 is SGDLS, CDR2 YYNGEE. Using immunoSEQ multiplex PCR, the repertoire was profiled, and TCRdb retains in-frame clones only, with some absent. The sample carries some 180,000 clones, 85% recorded once. Cohorts were determined from participant-reported clinical history. Donors of Cohort 3 who recovered were those that had two negative PCRs, clearance, or symptom resolution. The sequence came from a man in his forties who had recovered from COVID-19. Sequenced input: PBMCs or T cells enriched from blood (not recorded which). The V gene is TRBV9, the J gene TRBJ1-4, with D possibly being TRBD1 (6 bases). The CDR3 nucleotides are TGTGCCAGCAGCGCCACCGGGGCAGGGGAGAATGAAAAACTGTTTTTT. This translates into CASSATGAGENEKLFF.